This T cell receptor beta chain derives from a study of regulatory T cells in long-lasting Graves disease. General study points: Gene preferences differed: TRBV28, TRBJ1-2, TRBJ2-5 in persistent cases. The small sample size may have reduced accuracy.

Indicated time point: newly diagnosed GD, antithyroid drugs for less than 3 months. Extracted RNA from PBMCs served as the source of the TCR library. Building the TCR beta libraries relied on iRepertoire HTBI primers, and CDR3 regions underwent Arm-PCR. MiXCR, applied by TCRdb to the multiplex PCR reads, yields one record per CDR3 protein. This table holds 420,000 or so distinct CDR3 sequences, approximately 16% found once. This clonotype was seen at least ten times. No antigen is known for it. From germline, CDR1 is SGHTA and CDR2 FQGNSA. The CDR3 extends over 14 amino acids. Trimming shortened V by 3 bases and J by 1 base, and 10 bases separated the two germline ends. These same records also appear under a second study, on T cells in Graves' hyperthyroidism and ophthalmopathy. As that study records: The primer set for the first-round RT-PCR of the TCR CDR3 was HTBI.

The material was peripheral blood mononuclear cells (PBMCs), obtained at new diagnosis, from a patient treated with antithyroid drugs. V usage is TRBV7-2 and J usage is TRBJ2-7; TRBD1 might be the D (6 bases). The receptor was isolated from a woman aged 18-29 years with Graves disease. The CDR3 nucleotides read TGTGCCAGCAGCTTTGGACAGCTTTCCTACGAGCAGTACTTC. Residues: CASSFGQLSYEQYF.